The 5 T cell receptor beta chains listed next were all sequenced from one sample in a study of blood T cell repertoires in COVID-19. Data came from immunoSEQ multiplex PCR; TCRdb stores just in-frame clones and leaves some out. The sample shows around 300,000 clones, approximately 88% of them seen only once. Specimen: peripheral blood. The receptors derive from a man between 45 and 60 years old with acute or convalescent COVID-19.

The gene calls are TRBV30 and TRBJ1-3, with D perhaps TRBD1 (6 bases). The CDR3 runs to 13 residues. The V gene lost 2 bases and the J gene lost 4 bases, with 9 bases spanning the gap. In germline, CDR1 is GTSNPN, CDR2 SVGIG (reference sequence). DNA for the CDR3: TGTGCCTGGAGTTCAGGGGCGGGAAACACCATATATTTT. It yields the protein CAWSSGAGNTIYF.

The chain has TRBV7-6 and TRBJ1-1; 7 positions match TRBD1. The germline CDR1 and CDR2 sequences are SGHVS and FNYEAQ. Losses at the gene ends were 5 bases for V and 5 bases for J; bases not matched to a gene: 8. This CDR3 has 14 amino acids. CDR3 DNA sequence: TGTGCCAGCAGCCGTGACAGGGAATCAACTGAAGCTTTCTTT. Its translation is CASSRDRESTEAFF.

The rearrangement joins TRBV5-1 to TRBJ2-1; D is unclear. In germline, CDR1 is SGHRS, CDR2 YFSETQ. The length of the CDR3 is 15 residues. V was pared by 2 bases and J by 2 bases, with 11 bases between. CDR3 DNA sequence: TGCGCCAGCAGCTTTGGCAACGCAGCCTACAATGAGCAGTTCTTC. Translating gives CASSFGNAAYNEQFF.

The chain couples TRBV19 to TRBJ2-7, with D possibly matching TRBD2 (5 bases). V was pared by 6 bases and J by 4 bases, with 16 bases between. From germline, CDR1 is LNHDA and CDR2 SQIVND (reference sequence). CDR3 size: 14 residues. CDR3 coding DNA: TGTGCCAGTAGCCCCCCGGGGTCGATATACGAGCAGTACTTC. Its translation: CASSPPGSIYEQYF. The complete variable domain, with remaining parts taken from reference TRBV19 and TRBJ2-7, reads DGGITQSPKYLFRKEGQNVTLSCEQNLNHDAMYWYRQDPGQGLRLIYYSQIVNDFQKGDIAEGYSVSREKKESFPLTVTSAQKNPTAFYLCASSPPGSIYEQYFGPGTRLTVT.

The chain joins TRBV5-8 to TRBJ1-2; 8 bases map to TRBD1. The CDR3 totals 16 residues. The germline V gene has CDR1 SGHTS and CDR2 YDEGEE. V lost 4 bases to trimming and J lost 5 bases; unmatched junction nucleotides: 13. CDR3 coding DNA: TGTGCCAGCAGCCACCGCTCGGGACAGGCTTTTTATGGCTACACCTTC. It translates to CASSHRSGQAFYGYTF.